This T cell receptor beta chain was sequenced for a study of CD8+CD57+ T cells in acquired aplastic anemia. With 6 bases clipped from V and 5 bases from J, the junction kept 3 bases outside the gene matches. The CDR3 length is 12 residues. Germline CDR1 reads SQVTM; CDR2 reads ANQGSEA. TCR beta VDJ combinations and CDR3 sequences were profiled from genomic DNA. Each CDR3 protein gets one entry after TCRdb re-called the reads with MiXCR. The sample shows hundreds of thousands of distinct CDR3 sequences, less than 35% of them seen only once. This clonotype was recorded a few times. Patients chosen for sequencing had shown CD8+CD57+ cell expansion by flow cytometry. No therapy had been given to the patients at the time of blood sampling.

The rearrangement joins TRBV29-1 to TRBJ2-7; 11 bases match TRBD1. The TCR originated in a human donor with aplastic anemia. The sequenced sample was sorted CD4+, CD8+, or CD8+CD57+ T cells (not recorded which) from PBMCs. In DNA form, the CDR3 reads TGCAGCGTGCGGGGACAGGGGGACGAGCAGTACTTC. Its protein is CSVRGQGDEQYF.